The 8 T cell receptor beta chains below all came from one sample that was sequenced in a study of blood T cells in healthy people across ages. Next came a second PCR, run for about 7 to 12 cycles, which used a sample-barcoded 5' primer along with a J-beta primer mix. MiXCR, applied by TCRdb to the 5' RACE reads, yields one record per CDR3 protein. The data hold about 930,000 distinct CDR3 sequences, with almost 30% observed a single time. The same specimen was also included in a second study, on T cells of mothers and their children.

The sample was blood. These receptors all come from a woman between 40 and 55 years old in good health.

This clonotype turned up a few times. This rearrangement joins TRBV5-1 to TRBJ2-3; the D is unclear. The CDR3 is 17 amino acids. Trimming shortened V by 0 bases and J by 1 base, and 15 bases separated the two germline ends. The germline V gene has CDR1 SGHRS and CDR2 YFSETQ. CDR3 in DNA: TGCGCCAGCAGCTTGGCTTCCCCCGGATGGGGCACAGATACGCAGTATTTT. Translation: CASSLASPGWGTDTQYF.

The chain combines TRBV2 with TRBJ1-4; D remains ambiguous. V was shortened by 0 bases and J by 0 bases, with 5 bases between the two germline ends. Germline values: CDR1 SNHLY, CDR2 FYNNEI. The CDR3 sequence is 15 residues long. The CDR3 bases are TGTGCCAGCAGTGAAGCCAGATCAACTAATGAAAAACTGTTTTTT. Translated: CASSEARSTNEKLFF.

The chain has TRBV4-2 and TRBJ2-1; TRBD2 matches at 10 bases. CDR3 size: 16 residues. Trimming at V came to 0 bases and at J to 5 bases, leaving 4 bases not matched to a gene. Germline values: CDR1 LGHNA, CDR2 YNFKEQ. Here the CDR3 reads CASSQDRTSGNNEQFF. The DNA for the CDR3 is TGTGCCAGCAGCCAAGATAGAACTAGCGGGAACAATGAGCAGTTCTTC.

The chain links TRBV7-9 to TRBJ2-5; the D gene is possibly TRBD2 (5 bases). Trimming removed 4 bases from V and 2 bases from J, with 8 bases in between. The CDR3 totals 13 residues. CDR1 is SEHNR and CDR2 is FQNEAQ in the germline V gene (reference sequence). CDR3 DNA: TGTGCCAGCAGCTCGACTACTCAAGAGACCCAGTACTTC. This gives the protein CASSSTTQETQYF.

This clonotype was seen only a few times. J is TRBJ1-6 and V is TRBV12-3 or TRBV12-4; D perhaps matches TRBD1 (6 bases). V was trimmed by 5 bases and J by 15 bases, leaving 14 bases between them. This CDR3 is 12 amino acids long. CDR3 in DNA: TGTGCCAGCAGTCCCCAGACAGGAGGCCTCCACTTT. Protein sequence: CASSPQTGGLHF.

V gene TRBV27 combines with J gene TRBJ2-1; D perhaps matches TRBD2 (5 bases). The CDR3 contains 16 residues. Trimming left V 1 base short and J 0 bases short, with 10 bases between. Germline V gene lookup returns CDR1 MNHEY and CDR2 SMNVEV (reference sequence). The CDR3 region is CASSLWVAGSYNEQFF. CDR3 sequence (DNA): TGTGCCAGCAGTTTATGGGTGGCGGGCTCCTACAATGAGCAGTTCTTC.

This clonotype came up a few times. This sequence joins TRBV27 and TRBJ1-3; D is uncertain. V was pared by 4 bases and J by 0 bases, with 16 bases between. The length of the CDR3 is 17 residues. Germline V gene data show CDR1 as MNHEY and CDR2 as SMNVEV (reference sequence). In nucleotides, the CDR3 is TGTGCCAGCAGTTCCTCGGGCCCCGCATTCTCTGGAAACACCATATATTTT. It specifies CASSSSGPAFSGNTIYF.

This rearrangement joins TRBV5-1 to TRBJ2-1; the D gene is possibly TRBD2 (6 bases). V dropped 5 bases and J dropped 10 bases, with 25 bases sitting between them. Looked up from germline, CDR1 is SGHRS and CDR2 is YFSETQ. The CDR3 consists of 16 residues. The CDR3 here is CASRSSGTSLLQEQFF. CDR3 in DNA: TGCGCCAGCAGGTCTTCCGGAACTAGCTTGCTTCAAGAGCAGTTCTTC.